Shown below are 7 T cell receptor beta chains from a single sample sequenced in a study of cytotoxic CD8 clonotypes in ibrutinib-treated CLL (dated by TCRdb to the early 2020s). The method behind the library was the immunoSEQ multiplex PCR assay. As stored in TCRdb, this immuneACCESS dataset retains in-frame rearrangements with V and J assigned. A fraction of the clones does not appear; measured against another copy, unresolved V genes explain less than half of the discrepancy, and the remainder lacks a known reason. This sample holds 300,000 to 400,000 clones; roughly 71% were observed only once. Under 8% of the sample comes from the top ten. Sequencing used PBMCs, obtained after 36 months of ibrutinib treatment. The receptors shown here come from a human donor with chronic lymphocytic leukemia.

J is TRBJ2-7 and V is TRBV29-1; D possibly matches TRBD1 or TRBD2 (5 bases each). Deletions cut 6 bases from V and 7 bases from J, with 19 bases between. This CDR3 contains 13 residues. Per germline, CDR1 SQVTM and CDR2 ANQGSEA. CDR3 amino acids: CSVTPGNWGEQYF. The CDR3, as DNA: TGCAGCGTCACCCCTGGCAATTGGGGGGAGCAGTACTTC.

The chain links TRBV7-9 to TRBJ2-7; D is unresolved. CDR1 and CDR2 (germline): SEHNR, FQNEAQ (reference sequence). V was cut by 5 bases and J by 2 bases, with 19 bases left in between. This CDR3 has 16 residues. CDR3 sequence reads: CASSPPGLGPTYEQYF. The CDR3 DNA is TGTGCCAGCAGCCCACCCGGCCTAGGACCTACCTACGAGCAGTACTTC.

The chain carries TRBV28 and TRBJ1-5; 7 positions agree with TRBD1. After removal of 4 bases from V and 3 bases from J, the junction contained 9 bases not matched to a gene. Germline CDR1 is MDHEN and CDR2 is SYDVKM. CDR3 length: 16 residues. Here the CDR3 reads CASSSDYQGDNQPQHF. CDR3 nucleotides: TGTGCCAGCAGTTCAGATTATCAGGGGGACAATCAGCCCCAGCATTTT.

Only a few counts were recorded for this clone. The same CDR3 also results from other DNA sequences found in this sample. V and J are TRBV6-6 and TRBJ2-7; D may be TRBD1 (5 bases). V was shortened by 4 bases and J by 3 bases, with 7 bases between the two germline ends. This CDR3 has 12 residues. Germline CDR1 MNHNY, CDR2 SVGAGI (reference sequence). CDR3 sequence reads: CASSSQGYEQYF. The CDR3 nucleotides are TGTGCCAGCAGTTCGCAGGGCTACGAGCAGTACTTC.

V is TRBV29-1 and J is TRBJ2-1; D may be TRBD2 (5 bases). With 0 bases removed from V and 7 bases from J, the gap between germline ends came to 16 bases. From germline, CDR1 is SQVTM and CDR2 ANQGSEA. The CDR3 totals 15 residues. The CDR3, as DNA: TGCAGCGTTGAAGATCTATCACTAGAATTAAATGAGCAGTTCTTC. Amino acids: CSVEDLSLELNEQFF.

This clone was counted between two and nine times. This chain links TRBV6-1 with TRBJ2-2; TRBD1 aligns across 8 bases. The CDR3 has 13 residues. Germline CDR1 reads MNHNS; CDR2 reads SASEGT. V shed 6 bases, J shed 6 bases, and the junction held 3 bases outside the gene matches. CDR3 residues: CASSKQGAGELFF. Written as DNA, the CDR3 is TGTGCCAGCAGCAAACAGGGGGCCGGGGAGCTGTTTTTT.

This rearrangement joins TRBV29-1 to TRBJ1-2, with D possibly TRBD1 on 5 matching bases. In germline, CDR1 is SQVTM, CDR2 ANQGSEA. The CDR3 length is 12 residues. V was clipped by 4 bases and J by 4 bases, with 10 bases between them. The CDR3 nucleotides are TGCAGCGTTGCTTGGACAAGCTATGGCTACACCTTC. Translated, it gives CSVAWTSYGYTF.